This passage covers 26 T cell receptor beta chains from one sample sequenced in a study of T cell changes during pregnancy in multiple sclerosis (dated by TCRdb to about 2019). The protocol used for the library was the immunoSEQ multiplex PCR assay. As stored in TCRdb, this immuneACCESS dataset retains in-frame rearrangements with V and J assigned. A fraction of the clones does not appear; measured against another copy, unresolved V genes explain less than half of the discrepancy, and the remainder lacks a known reason. The sample records 85,000 to 120,000 clones, 91% of which are singletons. 1.6% of the sample is in the top ten clones. This material consisted of peripheral blood, taken before pregnancy. Receptors were obtained from a female donor with multiple sclerosis, enrolled in a pregnancy study.

This clone was observed once. The gene calls are TRBV19 and TRBJ1-2, with 7 bases that match TRBD1. V trimming: 3 bases; J trimming: 4 bases; junction bases outside the gene matches: 14. The CDR3 contains 17 residues. Germline CDR1 LNHDA, CDR2 SQIVND (reference sequence). The CDR3 sequence: CASSIDRDAPLSYGYTF. The CDR3 nucleotides are TGTGCCAGTAGTATTGACAGGGACGCCCCCCTGAGCTATGGCTACACCTTC.

The chain employs TRBV13 and TRBJ2-7; possibly TRBD2 for D (5 bases). The CDR3 extends over 14 amino acids. From germline, CDR1 is PRHDT and CDR2 FYEKMQ (reference sequence). The V end was cut by 0 bases, the J end by 0 bases, with 6 bases between. The CDR3 reads CASSLGGSSYEQYF. CDR3 DNA sequence: TGTGCCAGCAGCTTAGGAGGGAGCTCCTACGAGCAGTACTTC. Filled out from reference TRBV13 and TRBJ2-7, the complete variable domain reads AAGVIQSPRHLIKEKRETATLKCYPIPRHDTVYWYQQGPGQDPQFLISFYEKMQSDKGSIPDRFSAQQFSDYHSELNMSSLELGDSALYFCASSLGGSSYEQYFGPGTRLTVT.

This chain joins TRBV12-5 and TRBJ1-2; TRBD1 aligns across 7 bases. The V gene end was trimmed by 7 bases and the J gene end by 0 bases; junction bases not matched to a gene: 5. The CDR3 runs 14 residues. Looked up from germline, CDR1 is LGHNT and CDR2 is FRNRAP. The CDR3 region is CASDRGLANYGYTF. The CDR3 bases are TGTGCTAGTGACAGGGGATTGGCTAACTATGGCTACACCTTC.

The chain links TRBV7-6 to TRBJ1-6, with D perhaps matching TRBD1 (5 bases). In germline, CDR1 is SGHVS, CDR2 FNYEAQ. The CDR3 runs to 16 residues. The V end was cut by 1 base, the J end by 8 bases, with 15 bases between. CDR3 DNA: TGTGCCAGCAGCTTAGGTTCTCAGGGATCTGATTCACCCCTCCACTTT. Translated, it gives CASSLGSQGSDSPLHF. The full variable domain, completed using reference TRBV7-6 and TRBJ1-6, is GAGVSQSPRYKVTKRGQDVALRCDPISGHVSLYWYRQALGQGPEFLTYFNYEAQQDKSGLPNDRFSAERPEGSISTLTIQRTEQRDSAMYRCASSLGSQGSDSPLHFGNGTRLTVT.

A single count supports this clone. The chain employs TRBV11-1 and TRBJ2-1, with D maybe TRBD1 (5 bases). V lost 2 bases, J lost 4 bases, and 18 bases lay in between. This CDR3 region has 17 residues. From germline, CDR1 is SGHAT and CDR2 FQDESV (reference sequence). The CDR3 nucleotides are TGTGCCAGCAGCTTATTAAGGGAAACCACAGGTTACAATGAGCAGTTCTTC. Its translation: CASSLLRETTGYNEQFF.

This CDR3 reads CASSPDSSTDTQYF. The CDR3 coding sequence is TGTGCCAGCAGCCCCGACAGTAGCACAGATACGCAGTATTTT. This chain uses TRBV27 with TRBJ2-3; possibly TRBD1 for D (5 bases). Trimming shortened V by 6 bases and J by 0 bases, and 10 bases separated the two germline ends. The CDR3 runs 14 residues. CDR1 and CDR2 (germline): MNHEY, SMNVEV (reference sequence).

The rearrangement joins TRBV2 to TRBJ2-7; no clear D. The CDR3 has 15 residues. V lost 5 bases and J 0 bases, leaving 14 bases between the germline ends. CDR1 is SNHLY, CDR2 FYNNEI, per germline. The CDR3 protein is CASSPTQLSSYEQYF. The CDR3 nucleotides are TGTGCCAGCAGTCCTACACAGTTGAGCTCCTACGAGCAGTACTTC.

The rearrangement joins TRBV28 to TRBJ1-2, with unresolved D. The CDR3 is 14 amino acids. Between the trimmed V and J ends, which lost 5 bases and 1 base, there was a span of 11 bases. Germline CDR1 is MDHEN and CDR2 is SYDVKM. The CDR3 region has the DNA TGTGCCAGCAGTCCCCCAGGCATTAACTATGGCTACACCTTC. Protein product: CASSPPGINYGYTF.

The chain couples TRBV9 to TRBJ2-2, with TRBD2 matching 14 bases. Germline V lookup: CDR1 SGDLS, CDR2 YYNGEE. The CDR3 totals 18 residues. V lost 4 bases to trimming and J lost 6 bases; unmatched junction nucleotides: 11. CDR3 nucleotides: TGTGCCAGCAGCCGACAACCCGGGACTAGCGGGAGTGCCGGGGAGCTGTTTTTT. As protein: CASSRQPGTSGSAGELFF.

V is TRBV7-7 and J is TRBJ2-1; possibly TRBD1 for D (6 bases). V lost 5 bases and J lost 3, with 14 bases in between. The CDR3 extends over 15 amino acids. Germline V gene data show CDR1 as SSHAT and CDR2 as FNYEAQ (reference sequence). The CDR3 loop is CASSQLGADYNEQFF. The CDR3 bases are TGTGCCAGCAGCCAGCTGGGGGCGGACTACAATGAGCAGTTCTTC.

The chain has TRBV7-6 and TRBJ2-1; the match to TRBD2 covers 8 bases. The CDR3 length is 16 residues. V lost 4 bases and J lost 0; bases outside the gene matches: 5. Per the germline V gene, CDR1 is SGHVS and CDR2 is FNYEAQ. This chain's CDR3 is CASSSISGSSYNEQFF. The CDR3 DNA reads as TGTGCCAGCAGCTCGATCAGCGGGAGCTCCTACAATGAGCAGTTCTTC. The complete variable domain, with remaining parts taken from reference TRBV7-6 and TRBJ2-1, reads GAGVSQSPRYKVTKRGQDVALRCDPISGHVSLYWYRQALGQGPEFLTYFNYEAQQDKSGLPNDRFSAERPEGSISTLTIQRTEQRDSAMYRCASSSISGSSYNEQFFGPGTRLTVL.

The chain joins TRBV25-1 to TRBJ2-2, with 9 bases lining up with TRBD1. The CDR3 contains 14 residues. Germline V gene sequence: CDR1 MGHDK, CDR2 SYGVNS. V lost 4 bases and J lost 3; bases outside the gene matches: 0. The CDR3 spells CASSGDRDTGELFF. CDR3 nucleotides: TGTGCCAGCAGTGGGGACAGGGACACCGGGGAGCTGTTTTTT.

This chain uses TRBV6-5 with TRBJ1-2; D remains unclear. This CDR3 region has 14 residues. Germline CDR1 is MNHEY and CDR2 is SVGAGI. The germline V and J ends were trimmed by 5 bases and 2 bases, with 12 bases remaining between them. The CDR3 reads CASSNPDTNYGYTF. Written as DNA, the CDR3 is TGTGCCAGCAGTAACCCAGACACCAACTATGGCTACACCTTC.

The chain couples TRBV5-1 to TRBJ2-3, with 9 positions matching TRBD1. J was trimmed by 4 bases and V by 0 bases; bases with no gene match: 15. The CDR3 totals 19 residues. From germline, CDR1 is SGHRS and CDR2 YFSETQ. CDR3 in amino acids: CASSLGVFFGQGRADTQYF. CDR3 DNA sequence: TGCGCCAGCAGCTTGGGTGTTTTTTTCGGACAGGGGAGGGCAGATACGCAGTATTTT.

The chain is built from TRBV5-6 and TRBJ2-5; 13 bases line up with TRBD2. The CDR3 has 17 residues. The germline CDR1 and CDR2 sequences are SGHDT and YYEEEE. J gave up 4 bases and V 5 bases, and 11 bases lay outside the gene matches. CDR3 loop: CASRRGTSGNLGETQYF. The CDR3 nucleotides are TGTGCCAGCAGGCGCGGGACTAGCGGGAACTTGGGAGAGACCCAGTACTTC.

This chain connects TRBV11-2 to TRBJ2-7, with D possibly being TRBD1 (6 bases). The CDR3 is 14 residues long. Trimming removed 4 bases from V and 4 bases from J, with 14 bases in between. The germline V gene has CDR1 SGHAT and CDR2 FQNNGV. CDR3 loop: CASSSAETGYEQYF. The CDR3 nucleotides are TGTGCCAGCAGCTCAGCAGAAACAGGGTACGAGCAGTACTTC.

This chain connects TRBV4-1 to TRBJ1-1; 7 bases match TRBD1. The junction had 4 bases not matched to a gene; V was cut back by 4 bases and J by 2 bases. This CDR3 has 14 residues. The germline V gene encodes CDR1 MGHRA and CDR2 YSYEKL. The CDR3 loop reads CASSLGQINTEAFF. The DNA for the CDR3 is TGCGCCAGCAGCCTGGGACAGATCAACACTGAAGCTTTCTTT.

This chain connects TRBV5-8 to TRBJ1-2, with D possibly being TRBD1 (5 bases). Germline loops: CDR1 SGHTS, CDR2 YDEGEE. Trimming cost V 2 bases and J 8 bases, with 13 bases left between them. The CDR3 is made up of 13 amino acids. The CDR3 here is CASSFVREIGYTF. CDR3 coding DNA: TGTGCCAGCAGCTTTGTCAGGGAAATAGGCTACACCTTC.

Written as DNA, the CDR3 is TGTGCCAGCTCACCACAGCAGGGGGCGCAGGAACTGTTTTTT. Amino acids: CASSPQQGAQELFF. V and J are TRBV18 and TRBJ1-4, with 8 bases that match TRBD1. CDR3 length: 14 residues. The trim removed 1 base at V and 12 bases at J, leaving 7 bases unmatched. CDR1 and CDR2 from the germline V gene are KGHSH and LQKENI.

The chain carries TRBV9 and TRBJ2-3; 9 nucleotides line up with TRBD2. Germline loops: CDR1 SGDLS, CDR2 YYNGEE. This CDR3 has 12 residues. The ends lost 4 bases at V and 6 bases at J; junction bases unmatched: 0. This CDR3 reads CASSLAGDTQYF. The CDR3, as DNA: TGTGCCAGCAGCCTAGCGGGGGATACGCAGTATTTT.

The V and J genes are TRBV5-4 and TRBJ2-2; D perhaps matches TRBD1 (6 bases). Between the trimmed V and J ends, which lost 4 bases and 1 base, there was a span of 14 bases. The CDR3 runs 16 residues. Germline V gene lookup returns CDR1 SGHNT and CDR2 YYREEE (reference sequence). The CDR3 DNA is TGTGCCAGCAGCCAGTCAGGGGCGGGGAACACCGGGGAGCTGTTTTTT. This encodes CASSQSGAGNTGELFF.

This chain uses TRBV5-1 with TRBJ2-4; 7 nucleotides line up with TRBD1. The V gene's germline CDR1 is SGHRS and CDR2 YFSETQ. The length of the CDR3 is 15 residues. V dropped 4 bases and J dropped 1; count of bases not matched to a gene: 5. The CDR3 coding sequence is TGCGCCAGCAGCGAGATGGACAGGGCCAAAAACATTCAGTACTTC. Encoded protein: CASSEMDRAKNIQYF.

The genes are TRBV29-1 and TRBJ1-1; D uncertain. V lost 7 bases to trimming and J lost 5 bases, with 14 bases between them. The CDR3 is made up of 12 amino acids. Germline values: CDR1 SQVTM, CDR2 ANQGSEA. The CDR3 bases are TGCAGCGCCGCGAGCGGGAGGACTGAAGCTTTCTTT. It specifies CSAASGRTEAFF.

The chain carries TRBV28 and TRBJ2-7, with D perhaps matching TRBD1 (5 bases). The germline V gene has CDR1 MDHEN and CDR2 SYDVKM. The V end was cut by 6 bases, the J end by 3 bases, with 18 bases between. This CDR3 spans 15 amino acids. CDR3 sequence (DNA): TGTGCCAGCAGGTCACTCCAGGGATTAGGCTACGAGCAGTACTTC. Protein product: CASRSLQGLGYEQYF.

The chain is built from TRBV5-1 and TRBJ2-5; 10 nucleotides agree with TRBD1. TRBJ2-7 explains the end of the DNA better; the J call may be wrong. Germline V gene lookup returns CDR1 SGHRS and CDR2 YFSETQ. The CDR3 loop spans 14 amino acids. Here the CDR3 DNA reads TGCGCCAGCTCCCCCGGGACAGGGGTATACGAGCAGTACTTC. Amino acids: CASSPGTGVYEQYF.

The V and J genes are TRBV5-1 and TRBJ1-2; D is ambiguous. From germline, CDR1 is SGHRS and CDR2 YFSETQ. The CDR3 extends over 14 amino acids. The germline V and J ends were trimmed by 6 bases and 1 base, with 13 bases remaining between them. The CDR3 nucleotides read TGCGCCAGCACCCCCATTCCCGGTAACTATGGCTACACCTTC. Translated, it gives CASTPIPGNYGYTF.